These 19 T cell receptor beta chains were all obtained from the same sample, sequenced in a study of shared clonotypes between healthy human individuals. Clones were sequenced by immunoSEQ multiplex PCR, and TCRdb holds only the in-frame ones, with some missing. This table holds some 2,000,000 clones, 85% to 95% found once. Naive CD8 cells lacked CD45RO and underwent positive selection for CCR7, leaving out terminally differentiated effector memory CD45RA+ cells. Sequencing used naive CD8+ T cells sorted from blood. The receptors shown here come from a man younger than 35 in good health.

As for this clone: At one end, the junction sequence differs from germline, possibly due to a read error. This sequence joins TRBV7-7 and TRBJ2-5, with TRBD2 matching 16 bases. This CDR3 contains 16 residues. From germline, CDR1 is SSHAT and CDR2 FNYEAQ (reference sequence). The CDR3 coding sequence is TGTGCTAGCAGCTCGGGACTAGCGGGAGGGCAAGAGACCCAGTACTTC. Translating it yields CASSSGLAGGQETQYF.

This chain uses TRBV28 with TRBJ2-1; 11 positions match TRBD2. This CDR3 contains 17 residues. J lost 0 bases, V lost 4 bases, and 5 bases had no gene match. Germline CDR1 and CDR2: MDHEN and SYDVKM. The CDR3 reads CASSSLAGGSSYNEQFF. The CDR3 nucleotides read TGTGCCAGCAGTTCCCTAGCGGGGGGCAGCTCCTACAATGAGCAGTTCTTC.

This CDR3 reads CASGDRGQETQYF. DNA of the CDR3: TGTGCCAGCGGCGACAGGGGTCAAGAGACCCAGTACTTC. V and J are TRBV27 and TRBJ2-5, with 8 bases aligning to TRBD1. This CDR3 contains 13 residues. CDR1 is MNHEY, CDR2 SMNVEV, per germline (reference sequence). V lost 8 bases to trimming and J lost 2 bases; unmatched junction nucleotides: 4.

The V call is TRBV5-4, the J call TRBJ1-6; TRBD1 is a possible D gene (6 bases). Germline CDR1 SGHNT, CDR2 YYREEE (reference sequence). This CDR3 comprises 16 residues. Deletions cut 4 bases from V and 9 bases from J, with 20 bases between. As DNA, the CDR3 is TGTGCCAGCAGCGGGGGGGGCCGCCTTAGTGGTTCACCCCTCCACTTT. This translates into CASSGGGRLSGSPLHF.

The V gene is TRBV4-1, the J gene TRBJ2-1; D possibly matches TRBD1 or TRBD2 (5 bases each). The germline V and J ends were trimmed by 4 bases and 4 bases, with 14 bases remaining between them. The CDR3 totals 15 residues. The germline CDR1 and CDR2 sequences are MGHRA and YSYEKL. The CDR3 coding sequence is TGCGCCAGCAGCCCAGGGACGGCCCCGTACAATGAGCAGTTCTTC. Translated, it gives CASSPGTAPYNEQFF.

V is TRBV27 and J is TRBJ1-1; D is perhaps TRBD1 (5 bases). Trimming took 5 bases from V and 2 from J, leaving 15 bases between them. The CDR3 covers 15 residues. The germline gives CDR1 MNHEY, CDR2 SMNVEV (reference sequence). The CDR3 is CASSIDRYLNTEAFF. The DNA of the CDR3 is TGTGCCAGCAGTATCGACAGATACCTCAACACTGAAGCTTTCTTT.

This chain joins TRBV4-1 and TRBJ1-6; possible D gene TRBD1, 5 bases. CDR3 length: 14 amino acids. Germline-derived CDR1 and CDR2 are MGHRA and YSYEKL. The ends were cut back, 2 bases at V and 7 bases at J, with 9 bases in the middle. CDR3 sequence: CASSQFGGNSPLHF. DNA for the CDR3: TGCGCCAGCAGCCAATTTGGGGGGAATTCACCCCTCCACTTT.

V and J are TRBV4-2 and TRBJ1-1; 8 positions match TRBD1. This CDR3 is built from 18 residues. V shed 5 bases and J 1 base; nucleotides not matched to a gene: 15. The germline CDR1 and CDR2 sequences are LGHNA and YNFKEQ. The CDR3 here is CASSELYPLTGENTEAFF. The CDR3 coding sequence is TGTGCCAGCAGCGAATTATACCCTTTGACAGGGGAGAACACTGAAGCTTTCTTT.

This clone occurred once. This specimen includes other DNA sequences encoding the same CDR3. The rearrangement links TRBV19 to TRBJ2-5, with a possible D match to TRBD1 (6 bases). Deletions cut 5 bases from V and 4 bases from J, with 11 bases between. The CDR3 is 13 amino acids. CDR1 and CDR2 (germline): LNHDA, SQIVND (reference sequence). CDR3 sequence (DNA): TGTGCCAGTAGTCTGATAGGGGGAGAGACCCAGTACTTC. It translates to CASSLIGGETQYF.

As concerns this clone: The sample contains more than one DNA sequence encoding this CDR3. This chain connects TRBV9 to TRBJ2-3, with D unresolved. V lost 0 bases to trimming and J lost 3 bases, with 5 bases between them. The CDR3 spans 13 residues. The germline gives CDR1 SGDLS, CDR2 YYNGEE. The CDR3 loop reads CASSVGLTDTQYF. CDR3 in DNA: TGTGCCAGCAGCGTAGGGTTGACAGATACGCAGTATTTT.

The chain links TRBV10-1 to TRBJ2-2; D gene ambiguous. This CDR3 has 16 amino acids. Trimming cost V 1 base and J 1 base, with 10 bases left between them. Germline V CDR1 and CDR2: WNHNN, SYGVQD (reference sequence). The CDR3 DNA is TGCGCCAGCAGTGAGTTTAGGGTCCTGAACACCGGGGAGCTGTTTTTT. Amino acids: CASSEFRVLNTGELFF.

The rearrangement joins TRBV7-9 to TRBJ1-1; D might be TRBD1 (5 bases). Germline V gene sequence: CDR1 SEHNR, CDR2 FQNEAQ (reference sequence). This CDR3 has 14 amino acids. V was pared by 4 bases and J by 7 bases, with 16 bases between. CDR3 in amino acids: CASSSAGRSYEAFF. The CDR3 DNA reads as TGTGCCAGCAGCTCGGCAGGGAGATCTTATGAAGCTTTCTTT.

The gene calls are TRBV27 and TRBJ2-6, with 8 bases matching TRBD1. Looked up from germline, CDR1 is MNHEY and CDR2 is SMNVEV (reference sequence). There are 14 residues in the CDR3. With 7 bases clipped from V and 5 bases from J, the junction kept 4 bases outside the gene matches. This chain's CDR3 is CASKGQAWANVLTF. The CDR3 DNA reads TGTGCCAGCAAGGGACAGGCCTGGGCCAACGTCCTGACTTTC. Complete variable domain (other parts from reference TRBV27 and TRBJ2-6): EAQVTQNPRYLITVTGKKLTVTCSQNMNHEYMSWYRQDPGLGLRQIYYSMNVEVTDKGDVPEGYKVSRKEKRNFPLILESPSPNQTSLYFCASKGQAWANVLTFGAGSRLTVL.

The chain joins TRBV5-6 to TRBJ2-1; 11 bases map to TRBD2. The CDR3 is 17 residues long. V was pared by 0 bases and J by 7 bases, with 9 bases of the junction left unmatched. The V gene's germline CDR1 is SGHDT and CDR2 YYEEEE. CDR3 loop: CASSLAIRLAGGNEQFF. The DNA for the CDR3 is TGTGCCAGCAGCTTGGCCATCCGGCTAGCGGGGGGTAATGAGCAGTTCTTC.

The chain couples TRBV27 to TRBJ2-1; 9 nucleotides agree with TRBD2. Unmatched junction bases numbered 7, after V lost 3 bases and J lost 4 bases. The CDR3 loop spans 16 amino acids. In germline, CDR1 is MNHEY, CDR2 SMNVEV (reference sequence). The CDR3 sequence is CASSLSSGEIYNEQFF. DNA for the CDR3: TGTGCCAGCAGTTTGTCTAGCGGGGAGATTTACAATGAGCAGTTCTTC.

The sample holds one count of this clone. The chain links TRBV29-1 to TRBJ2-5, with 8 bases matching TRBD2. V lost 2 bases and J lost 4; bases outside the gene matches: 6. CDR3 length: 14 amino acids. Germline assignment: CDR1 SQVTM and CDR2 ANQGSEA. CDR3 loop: CSVESRGGLETQYF. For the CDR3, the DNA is TGCAGCGTTGAAAGCCGGGGGGGCTTAGAGACCCAGTACTTC.

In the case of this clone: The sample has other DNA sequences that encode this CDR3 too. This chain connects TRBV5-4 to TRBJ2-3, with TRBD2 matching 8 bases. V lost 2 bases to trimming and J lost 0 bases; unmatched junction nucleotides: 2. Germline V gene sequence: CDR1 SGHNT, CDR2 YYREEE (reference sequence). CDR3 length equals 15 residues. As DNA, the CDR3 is TGTGCCAGCAGCTTTCGGGGGGGAAGCACAGATACGCAGTATTTT. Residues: CASSFRGGSTDTQYF.

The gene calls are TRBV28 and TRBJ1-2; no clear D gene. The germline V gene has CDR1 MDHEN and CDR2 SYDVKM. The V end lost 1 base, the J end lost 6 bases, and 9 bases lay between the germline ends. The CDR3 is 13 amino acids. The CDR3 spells CASSLLSENGYTF. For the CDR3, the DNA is TGTGCCAGCAGTTTATTGTCGGAAAATGGCTACACCTTC.

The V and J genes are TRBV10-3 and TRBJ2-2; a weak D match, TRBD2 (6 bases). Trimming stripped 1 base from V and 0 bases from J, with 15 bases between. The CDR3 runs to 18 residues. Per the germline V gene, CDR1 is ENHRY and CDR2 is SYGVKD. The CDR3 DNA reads TGTGCCATCAGTGAGTTGCCGCTTGGCGGGGCGAACACCGGGGAGCTGTTTTTT. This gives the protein CAISELPLGGANTGELFF.